This T cell receptor (beta chain) was identified during a study of PD-1 blockade in classical Hodgkin lymphoma. About the research overall: On a schedule of every 2 weeks, patients received nivolumab 3 mg/kg intravenously.

As to this clone: Antigen specificity is unknown.

The study, taken as a whole, reports: Newly diagnosed patients were said to have less baseline TCR diversity than healthy donors did. Excluded were patients who started nivolumab under 1 year after ASCT, a group that had lower diversity.

Measured with immunoSEQ multiplex PCR; TCRdb has only the in-frame clones, and not every one. Seen here are some 30,000 clones, roughly 70% observed once, and the top ten hold roughly 15%. Germline V CDR1 and CDR2: SEHNR, FQNEAQ (reference sequence). The CDR3 spans 15 residues. The junction had 7 bases not matched to a gene; V was cut back by 5 bases and J by 4 bases. There was relapse after autologous stem cell transplantation in every patient, and there was variation in brentuximab vedotin exposure. This clonotype originated in a human donor with classical Hodgkin lymphoma. V usage is TRBV7-9 and J usage is TRBJ2-3, with 9 positions matching TRBD1. This specimen consisted of peripheral blood mononuclear cells (PBMCs), obtained before the second cycle of nivolumab. CDR3 amino acids: CASSRRQGVADTQYF. CDR3 bases: TGTGCCAGCAGCCGCCGACAGGGGGTTGCAGATACGCAGTATTTT.